The clone carrying this TCR beta chain was seen repeatedly, ten times or more. Its antigen remains unidentified. This sample stems from a study of response to subunit inactivated influenza vaccine. One entry per CDR3 protein, called by TCRdb with MiXCR from the RT-PCR reads. The sample lists 650,000 or so distinct CDR3 sequences; about 14% were seen once. Germline values: CDR1 DFQATT, CDR2 SNEGSKA (reference sequence). The V and J ends lost 6 bases and 4 bases, in that order; junction bases with no gene match: 14. The CDR3 runs to 17 residues. Study-level results: It was the authors' suggestion that each seasonal influenza vaccination recruits few new T cells.

The clonotype originates from a man aged 50 or older who received an inactivated influenza vaccine. Here the sequenced sample was PBMCs from blood, taken 14 days before vaccination. The genes are TRBV20-1 and TRBJ2-3; TRBD1 matches at 12 bases. CDR3 nucleotide sequence: TGCAGTGCAGCAGGGGGGGACAGGGGGCGAATTGCAGATACGCAGTATTTT. It yields the protein CSAAGGDRGRIADTQYF.